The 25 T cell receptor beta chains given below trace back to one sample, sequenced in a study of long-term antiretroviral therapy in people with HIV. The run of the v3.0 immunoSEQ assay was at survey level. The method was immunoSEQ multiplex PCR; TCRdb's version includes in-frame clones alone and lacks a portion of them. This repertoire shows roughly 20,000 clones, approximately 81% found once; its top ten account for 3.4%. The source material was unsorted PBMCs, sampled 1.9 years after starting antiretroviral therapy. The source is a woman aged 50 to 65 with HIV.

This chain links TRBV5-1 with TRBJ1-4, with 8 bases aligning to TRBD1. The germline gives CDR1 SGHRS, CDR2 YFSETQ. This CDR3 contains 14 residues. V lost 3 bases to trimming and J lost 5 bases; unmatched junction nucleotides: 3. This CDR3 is CASSSGQENEKLFF. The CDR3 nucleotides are TGCGCCAGCAGCTCGGGACAGGAGAATGAAAAACTGTTTTTT.

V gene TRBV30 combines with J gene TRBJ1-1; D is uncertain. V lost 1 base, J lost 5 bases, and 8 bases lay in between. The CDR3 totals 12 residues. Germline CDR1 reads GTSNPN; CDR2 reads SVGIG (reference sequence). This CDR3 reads CAWSDVGTEAFF. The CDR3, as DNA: TGTGCCTGGAGTGACGTGGGGACTGAAGCTTTCTTT.

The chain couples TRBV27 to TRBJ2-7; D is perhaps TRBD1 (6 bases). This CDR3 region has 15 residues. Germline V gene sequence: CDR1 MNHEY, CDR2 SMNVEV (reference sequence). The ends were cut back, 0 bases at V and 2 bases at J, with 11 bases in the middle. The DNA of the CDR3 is TGTGCCAGCAGTTTATCCAGGGACACCGCCTACGAGCAGTACTTC. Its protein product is CASSLSRDTAYEQYF.

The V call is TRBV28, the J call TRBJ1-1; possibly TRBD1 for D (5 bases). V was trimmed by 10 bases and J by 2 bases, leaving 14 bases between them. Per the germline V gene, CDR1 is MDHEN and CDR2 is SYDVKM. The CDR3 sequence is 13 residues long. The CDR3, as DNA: TGTGCCACCTCCTACAGGACTAACACTGAAGCTTTCTTT. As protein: CATSYRTNTEAFF.

The CDR3 loop is CASSLVWGPGNTIYF. The CDR3 DNA is TGCGCCAGCAGCTTGGTATGGGGGCCTGGAAACACCATATATTTT. The chain combines TRBV5-1 with TRBJ1-3, with a weak D call TRBD1 (6 bases). CDR1 is SGHRS, CDR2 YFSETQ, per germline. Trimming removed 0 bases from V and 2 bases from J, with 9 bases in between. The CDR3 is made up of 15 amino acids.

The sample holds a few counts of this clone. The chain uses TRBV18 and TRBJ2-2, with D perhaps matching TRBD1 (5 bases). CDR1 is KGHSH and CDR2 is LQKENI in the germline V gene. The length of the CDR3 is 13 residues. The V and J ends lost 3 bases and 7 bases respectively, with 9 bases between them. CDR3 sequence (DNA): TGTGCCAGCTCACCGGGGCTGGTCGGGGAGCTGTTTTTT. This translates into CASSPGLVGELFF.

The chain's CDR3 is CASSLMGDLGYEQYF. CDR3 DNA: TGTGCCAGCAGTTTAATGGGGGACTTGGGCTACGAGCAGTACTTC. The V gene is TRBV28, the J gene TRBJ2-7; the D gene is possibly TRBD2 (6 bases). The CDR3 loop spans 15 amino acids. Trimming shortened V by 2 bases and J by 3 bases, and 14 bases separated the two germline ends. Germline assignment: CDR1 MDHEN and CDR2 SYDVKM.

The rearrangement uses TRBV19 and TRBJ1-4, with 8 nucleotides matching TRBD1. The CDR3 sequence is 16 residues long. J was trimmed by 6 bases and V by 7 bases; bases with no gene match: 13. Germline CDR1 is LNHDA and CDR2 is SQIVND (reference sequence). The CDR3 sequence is CASTTMFRGQDEKLFF. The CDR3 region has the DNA TGTGCCAGTACCACCATGTTTCGGGGACAGGATGAAAAACTGTTTTTT.

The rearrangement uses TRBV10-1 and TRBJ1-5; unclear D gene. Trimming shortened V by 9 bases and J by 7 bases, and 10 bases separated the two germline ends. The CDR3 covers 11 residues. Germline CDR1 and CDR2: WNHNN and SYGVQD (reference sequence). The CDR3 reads CARMSDQPQHF. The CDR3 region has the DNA TGCGCCAGGATGAGTGACCAGCCCCAGCATTTT.

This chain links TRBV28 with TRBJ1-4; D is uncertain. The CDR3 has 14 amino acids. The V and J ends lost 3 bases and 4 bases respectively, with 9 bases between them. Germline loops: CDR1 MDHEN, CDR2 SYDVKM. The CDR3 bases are TGTGCCAGCAGTTTCAGAACCTTTAATGAAAAACTGTTTTTT. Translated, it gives CASSFRTFNEKLFF.

CDR3 nucleotide sequence: TGTGCCAGCAGCTTAGTAGGGAACTCCTATAATTCACCCCTCCACTTT. It yields the protein CASSLVGNSYNSPLHF. The V gene is TRBV7-2, the J gene TRBJ1-6, with D unresolved. The CDR3 is made up of 16 amino acids. The germline V gene has CDR1 SGHTA and CDR2 FQGNSA. Trimming removed 1 base from V and 0 bases from J, with 7 bases in between.

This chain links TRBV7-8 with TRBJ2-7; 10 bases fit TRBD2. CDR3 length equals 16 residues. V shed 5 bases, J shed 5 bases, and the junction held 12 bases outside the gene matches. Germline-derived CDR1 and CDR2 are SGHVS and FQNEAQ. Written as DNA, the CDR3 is TGTGCCAGCAGCCCCCGGGGGCAGCGGGGGGGCCACGAGCAGTACTTC. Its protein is CASSPRGQRGGHEQYF.

The CDR3, as DNA: TGTGCCAGTTTGACAGGGGGAGGTCAGCCCCAGCATTTT. It codes for CASLTGGGQPQHF. The V call is TRBV28, the J call TRBJ1-5, with 9 bases lining up with TRBD1. This CDR3 is 13 amino acids long. Germline V gene sequence: CDR1 MDHEN, CDR2 SYDVKM. The trim removed 9 bases at V and 6 bases at J, leaving 6 bases unmatched.

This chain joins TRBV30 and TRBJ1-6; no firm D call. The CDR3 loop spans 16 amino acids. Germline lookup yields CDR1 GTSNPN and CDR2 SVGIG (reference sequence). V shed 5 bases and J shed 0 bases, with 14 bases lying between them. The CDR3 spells CAWSSPSSSYNSPLHF. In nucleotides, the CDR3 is TGTGCCTGGTCCAGCCCGAGTAGCTCCTATAATTCACCCCTCCACTTT.

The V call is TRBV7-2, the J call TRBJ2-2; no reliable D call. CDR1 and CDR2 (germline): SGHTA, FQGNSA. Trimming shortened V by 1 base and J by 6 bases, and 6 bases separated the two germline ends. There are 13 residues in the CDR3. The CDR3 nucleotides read TGTGCCAGCAGCTTAGTTTTAGCCGGGGAGCTGTTTTTT. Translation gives CASSLVLAGELFF.

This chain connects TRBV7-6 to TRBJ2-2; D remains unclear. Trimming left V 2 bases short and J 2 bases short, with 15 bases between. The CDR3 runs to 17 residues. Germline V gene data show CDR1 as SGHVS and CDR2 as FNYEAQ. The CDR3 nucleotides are TGTGCCAGCAGCTTACTCCTGGCAGGCACTAACACCGGGGAGCTGTTTTTT. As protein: CASSLLLAGTNTGELFF.

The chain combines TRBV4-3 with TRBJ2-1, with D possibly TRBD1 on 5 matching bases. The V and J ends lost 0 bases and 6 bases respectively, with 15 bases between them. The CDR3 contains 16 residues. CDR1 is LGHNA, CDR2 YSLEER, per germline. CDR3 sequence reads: CASSQERQGRPNEQFF. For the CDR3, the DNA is TGCGCCAGCAGCCAAGAAAGGCAGGGCCGCCCCAATGAGCAGTTCTTC.

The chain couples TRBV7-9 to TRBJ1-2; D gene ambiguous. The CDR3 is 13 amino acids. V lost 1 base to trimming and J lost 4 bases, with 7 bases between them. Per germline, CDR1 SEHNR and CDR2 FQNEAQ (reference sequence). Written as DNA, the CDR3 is TGTGCCAGCAGCTTAGGCGGATTCTATGGCTACACCTTC. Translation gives CASSLGGFYGYTF.

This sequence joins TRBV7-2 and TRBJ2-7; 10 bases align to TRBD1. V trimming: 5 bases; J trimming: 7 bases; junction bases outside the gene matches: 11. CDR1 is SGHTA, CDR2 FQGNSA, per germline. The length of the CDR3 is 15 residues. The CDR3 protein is CASSPTGTGVREQYF. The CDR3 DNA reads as TGTGCCAGCAGCCCCACCGGGACAGGGGTTCGGGAGCAGTACTTC.

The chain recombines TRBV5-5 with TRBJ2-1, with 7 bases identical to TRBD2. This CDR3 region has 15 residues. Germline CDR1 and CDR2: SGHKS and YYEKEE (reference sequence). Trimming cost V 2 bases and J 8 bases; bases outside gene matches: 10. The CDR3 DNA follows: TGTGCCAGCAGCTTAGGCGGGGGACGAGTACATGAGCAGTTCTTC. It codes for CASSLGGGRVHEQFF.

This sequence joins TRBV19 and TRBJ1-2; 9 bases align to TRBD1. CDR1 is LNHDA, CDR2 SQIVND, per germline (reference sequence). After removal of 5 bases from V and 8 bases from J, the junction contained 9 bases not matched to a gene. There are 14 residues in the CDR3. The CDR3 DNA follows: TGTGCCAGTAGTTTCCCGGGGACAGGGCGAGGCTACACCTTC. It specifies CASSFPGTGRGYTF.

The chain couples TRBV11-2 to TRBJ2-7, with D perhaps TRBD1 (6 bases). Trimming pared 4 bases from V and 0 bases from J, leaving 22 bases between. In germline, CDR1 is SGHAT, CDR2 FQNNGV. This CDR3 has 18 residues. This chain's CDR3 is CASSSADWKDRVSYEQYF. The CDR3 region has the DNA TGTGCCAGCAGCTCCGCTGACTGGAAGGACAGAGTCTCCTACGAGCAGTACTTC.

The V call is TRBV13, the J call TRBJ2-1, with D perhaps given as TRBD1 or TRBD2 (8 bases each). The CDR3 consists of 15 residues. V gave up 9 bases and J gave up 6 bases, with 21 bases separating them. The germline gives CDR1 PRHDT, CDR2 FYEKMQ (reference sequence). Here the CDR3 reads CASKTRGGTGNEQFF. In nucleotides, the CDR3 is TGTGCCAGTAAGACCCGGGGGGGGACAGGCAATGAGCAGTTCTTC. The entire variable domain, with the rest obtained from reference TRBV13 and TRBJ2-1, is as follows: AAGVIQSPRHLIKEKRETATLKCYPIPRHDTVYWYQQGPGQDPQFLISFYEKMQSDKGSIPDRFSAQQFSDYHSELNMSSLELGDSALYFCASKTRGGTGNEQFFGPGTRLTVL.

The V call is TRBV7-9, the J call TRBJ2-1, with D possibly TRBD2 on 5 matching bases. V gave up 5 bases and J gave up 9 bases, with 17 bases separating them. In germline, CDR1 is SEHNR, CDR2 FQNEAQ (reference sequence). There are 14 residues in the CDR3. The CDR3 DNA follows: TGTGCCAGCAGCACAAGCGGACTCTCGGGTGAGCAGTTCTTC. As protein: CASSTSGLSGEQFF.

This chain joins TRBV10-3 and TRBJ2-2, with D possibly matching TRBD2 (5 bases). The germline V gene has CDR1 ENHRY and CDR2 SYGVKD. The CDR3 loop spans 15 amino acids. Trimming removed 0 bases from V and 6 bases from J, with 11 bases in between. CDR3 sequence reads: CAISESAGTAGELFF. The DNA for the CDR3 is TGTGCCATCAGTGAGTCGGCGGGTACGGCCGGGGAGCTGTTTTTT.